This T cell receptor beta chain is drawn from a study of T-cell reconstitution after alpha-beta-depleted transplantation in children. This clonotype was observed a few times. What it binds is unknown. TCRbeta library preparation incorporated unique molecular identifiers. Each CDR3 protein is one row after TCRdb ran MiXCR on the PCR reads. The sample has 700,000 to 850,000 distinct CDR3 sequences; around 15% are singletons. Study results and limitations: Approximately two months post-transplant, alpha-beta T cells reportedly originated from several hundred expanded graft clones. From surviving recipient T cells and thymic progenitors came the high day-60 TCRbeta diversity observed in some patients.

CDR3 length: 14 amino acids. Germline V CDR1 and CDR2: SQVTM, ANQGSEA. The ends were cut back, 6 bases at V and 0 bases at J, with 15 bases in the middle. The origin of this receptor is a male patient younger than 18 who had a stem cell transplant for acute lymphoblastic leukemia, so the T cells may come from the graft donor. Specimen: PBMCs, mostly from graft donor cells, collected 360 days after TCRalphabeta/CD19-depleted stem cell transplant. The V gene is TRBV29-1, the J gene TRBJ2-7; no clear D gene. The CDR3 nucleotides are TGCAGCGTGGCCGGCTCTAAGAGCTCCTACGAGCAGTACTTC. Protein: CSVAGSKSSYEQYF.